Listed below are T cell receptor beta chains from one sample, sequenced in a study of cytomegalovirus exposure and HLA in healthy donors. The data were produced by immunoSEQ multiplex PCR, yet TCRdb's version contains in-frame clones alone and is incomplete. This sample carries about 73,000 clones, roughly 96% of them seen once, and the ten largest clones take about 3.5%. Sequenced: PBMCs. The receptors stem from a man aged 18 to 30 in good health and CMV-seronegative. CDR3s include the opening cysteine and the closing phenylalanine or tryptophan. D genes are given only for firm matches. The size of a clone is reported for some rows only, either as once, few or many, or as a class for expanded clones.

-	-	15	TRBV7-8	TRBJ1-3	CASSHGQSSGNTIYF	TGTGCCAGCAGCCATGGACAAAGCTCTGGAAACACCATATATTTT
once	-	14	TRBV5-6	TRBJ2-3	CASSLGLATDTQYF	TGTGCCAGCAGCTTAGGGTTAGCGACCGATACGCAGTATTTT
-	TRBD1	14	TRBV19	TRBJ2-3	CASTRDRSTDTQYF	TGTGCCAGTACCAGGGACAGGAGCACAGATACGCAGTATTTT
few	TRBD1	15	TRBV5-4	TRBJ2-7	CASSLVGTGPDEQYF	TGTGCCAGCAGCTTGGTAGGGACAGGGCCCGACGAGCAGTACTTC
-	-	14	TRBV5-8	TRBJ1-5	CASSPLVSNQPQHF	TGTGCCAGCAGCCCTTTAGTAAGCAATCAGCCCCAGCATTTT
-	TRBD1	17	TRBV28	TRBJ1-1	CASSLSRWGDRGTEAFF	TGTGCCAGCAGTTTATCTCGCTGGGGGGACAGGGGAACTGAAGCTTTCTTT
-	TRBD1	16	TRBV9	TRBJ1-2	CASSDSTGESDYGYTF	TGTGCCAGCAGCGACTCGACAGGGGAGTCTGACTATGGCTACACCTTC
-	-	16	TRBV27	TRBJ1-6	CASSLERAWGVTPLHF	TGTGCCAGCAGTTTAGAAAGGGCTTGGGGGGTTACACCCCTCCACTTT
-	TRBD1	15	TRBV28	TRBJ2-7	CASRGLGTGSYEQYF	TGTGCCAGCAGGGGACTCGGGACAGGGTCCTACGAGCAGTACTTC
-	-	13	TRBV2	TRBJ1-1	CASKTELNTEAFF	TGTGCCAGCAAGACAGAACTGAACACTGAAGCTTTCTTT
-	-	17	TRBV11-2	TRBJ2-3	CASSPTEHNPSTDTQYF	TGTGCCAGCAGCCCAACCGAACATAATCCCAGCACAGATACGCAGTATTTT
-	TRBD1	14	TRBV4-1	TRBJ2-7	CASSQGQGAYEQYF	TGCGCCAGCAGCCAAGGACAGGGGGCCTACGAGCAGTACTTC
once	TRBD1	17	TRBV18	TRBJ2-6	CASSFAGQGAGANVLTF	TGTGCCAGCTCATTCGCGGGACAGGGGGCTGGGGCCAACGTCCTGACTTTC
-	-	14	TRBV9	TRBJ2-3	CASRPGLLTDTQYF	TGTGCCAGCAGACCGGGACTCCTCACAGATACGCAGTATTTT
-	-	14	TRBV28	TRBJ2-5	CASSQILTQETQYF	TGTGCCAGCAGTCAGATCCTGACTCAAGAGACCCAGTACTTC
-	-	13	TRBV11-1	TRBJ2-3	CASSTPPGDTQYF	TGTGCCAGCAGCACCCCTCCGGGGGATACGCAGTATTTT